The rows below give T cell receptor beta chains drawn from one sample of a study of cytomegalovirus exposure and HLA in healthy donors. The data were produced by immunoSEQ multiplex PCR, yet TCRdb's version contains in-frame clones alone and is incomplete. The sample lists about 120,000 clones; about 10% were seen once. Sequencing was done on a sample of PBMCs. The receptors come from a man aged 25 to 45 in good health and CMV-seronegative. Both conserved end residues are part of each CDR3. A D gene is named only where the DNA matches it firmly. Clone size is not always given. Where it is, it says once, few, many or a class for expanded clones.

TRBJ1-4 | 15 | NA | TRBV9 | TRBD1 | TGTGCCAGCAGCTACACGACAGGGATTAATGAAAAACTGTTTTTT | CASSYTTGINEKLFF
TRBJ2-7 | 15 | few | TRBV7-2 | TRBD2 | TGTGCCAGCAGCTTACCGGGACTAGCAAAGGACGAGCAGTACTTC | CASSLPGLAKDEQYF
TRBJ1-2 | 14 | NA | TRBV30 | NA | TGTGCCTGGAGTGCTGCCCACAGGAACTATGGCTACACCTTC | CAWSAAHRNYGYTF
TRBJ1-4 | 16 | NA | TRBV30 | NA | TGTGCCTGGATCCCAGGGAAGGGCTTAAACAATGAAAAACTGTTTTTT | CAWIPGKGLNNEKLFF
TRBJ2-1 | 18 | NA | TRBV28 | TRBD2 | TGTGCCAGCAGCACGACTAGCGGGAGAGATAGCTCCTACAATGAGCAGTTCTTC | CASSTTSGRDSSYNEQFF
TRBJ2-3 | 14 | few | TRBV6-6 | NA | TGTGCCAGCAGTTACTCAACTTACACAGATACGCAGTATTTT | CASSYSTYTDTQYF
TRBJ2-3 | 15 | NA | TRBV18 | TRBD1 | TGTGCCAGCTCACCGGGACAGTTAGGCACAGATACGCAGTATTTT | CASSPGQLGTDTQYF
TRBJ1-1 | 14 | NA | TRBV19 | TRBD1 | TGTGCCAGTAGAAGGGACAGGGTGGACACTGAAGCTTTCTTT | CASRRDRVDTEAFF
TRBJ1-5 | 13 | NA | TRBV5-8 | NA | TGTGCCAGCAGACGGGACTGGAATCAGCCCCAGCATTTT | CASRRDWNQPQHF
TRBJ2-2 | 14 | NA | TRBV4-2 | NA | TGTGCCAGCAGCCATCCCGAGGGCCTCGGGGAGCTGTTTTTT | CASSHPEGLGELFF
TRBJ2-2 | 16 | NA | TRBV7-2 | NA | TGTGCCAGCAGCTTAGGGGCTAGCGTTGGGACCGGGGAGCTGTTTTTT | CASSLGASVGTGELFF
TRBJ2-5 | 15 | NA | TRBV30 | NA | TGTGCCTGGAGCTGGGGGCGGGTCCTCGCGGAGACCCAGTACTTC | CAWSWGRVLAETQYF
TRBJ1-5 | 15 | few | TRBV10-2 | NA | TGCGCCAGCAGTGGAGGAGCAGGGCTAAATCAGCCCCAGCATTTT | CASSGGAGLNQPQHF
TRBJ2-3 | 15 | NA | TRBV5-1 | TRBD1 | TGCGCCAGCAGCTTGGAGGGGGCGAGCACAGATACGCAGTATTTT | CASSLEGASTDTQYF
TRBJ2-6 | 16 | few | TRBV7-3 | TRBD1 | TGTGCCAGCAGCAAACAGGGGGCAGGGGGGGCCAACGTCCTGACTTTC | CASSKQGAGGANVLTF
TRBJ2-3 | 13 | NA | TRBV19 | NA | TGTGCCAGTAGTATAGAAGTAAGGGGTACGCAGTATTTT | CASSIEVRGTQYF
TRBJ2-5 | 16 | few | TRBV18 | NA | TGTGCCAGCTCCCAGGTCCGCACGGGAATTAAAGAGACCCAGTACTTC | CASSQVRTGIKETQYF